What follows are 13 T cell receptor beta chains derived from one specimen sequenced in a study of shared clonotypes between healthy human individuals. TCRdb keeps only in-frame clones here, not all; method: immunoSEQ multiplex PCR. The sample shows approximately 500,000 clones, about 96% of them seen only once. Sequences were obtained from naive CD4+ T cells sorted from blood. Subset given: CD45RA+ positively selected. These receptors all stem from a woman in her 30s in good health.

This clone was seen a single time. V and J are TRBV27 and TRBJ1-5; D may be TRBD1 (5 bases). V lost 11 bases and J lost 6, with 17 bases in between. The CDR3 is 13 amino acids. CDR1 MNHEY and CDR2 SMNVEV come from the germline V gene (reference sequence). The CDR3: CASRGRASQPQHF. The DNA of the CDR3 is TGTGCCTCCCGGGGCAGGGCGAGTCAGCCCCAGCATTTT.

The chain couples TRBV28 to TRBJ1-2; D perhaps matches TRBD1 (5 bases). The CDR3 is made up of 16 amino acids. The V end was cut by 2 bases, the J end by 8 bases, with 21 bases between. The germline gives CDR1 MDHEN, CDR2 SYDVKM. The CDR3 spells CASSLAQGSGDPGYTF. The CDR3 DNA sequence: TGTGCCAGCAGTTTAGCTCAGGGCAGTGGGGATCCGGGCTACACCTTC.

V is TRBV27 and J is TRBJ2-5; 12 nucleotides line up with TRBD2. Germline loops: CDR1 MNHEY, CDR2 SMNVEV (reference sequence). The V segment lost 7 bases and the J segment 1 base; nucleotides outside the gene matches: 10. The CDR3 runs to 17 residues. The CDR3 bases are TGTGCCAGCACGGGAACTAGCGGGAGGATGCGCCAAGAGACCCAGTACTTC. Translated, it gives CASTGTSGRMRQETQYF.

The rearrangement links TRBV7-9 to TRBJ2-1; perhaps TRBD2 as D (6 bases). The CDR3 consists of 14 residues. The V gene lost 5 bases and the J gene lost 3 bases, with 11 bases spanning the gap. Germline loops: CDR1 SEHNR, CDR2 FQNEAQ (reference sequence). The DNA for the CDR3 is TGTGCCAGCAGCAGGGACTTAGGCTACAATGAGCAGTTCTTC. Translation: CASSRDLGYNEQFF.

This chain connects TRBV7-3 to TRBJ2-1, with TRBD2 matching over 13 bases. The CDR3 sequence is 17 residues long. The junction had 12 bases not matched to a gene; V was cut back by 3 bases and J by 10 bases. CDR1 is SGHTA and CDR2 is FQGTGA in the germline V gene. The CDR3 DNA reads TGTGCCAGCAGCTTGACCCCACTAGCGGGAGGGCCTAGGGAGCAGTTCTTC. As protein: CASSLTPLAGGPREQFF.

J is TRBJ2-5 and V is TRBV7-6, with D possibly TRBD2 on 6 matching bases. The end of the DNA fits TRBJ2-7 better, so the J call may be wrong. From germline, CDR1 is SGHVS and CDR2 FNYEAQ. There are 15 residues in the CDR3. CDR3 amino acids: CASSPYPSVTYEQYF. CDR3 nucleotide sequence: TGTGCCAGCAGCCCTTACCCTAGCGTAACCTACGAGCAGTACTTC.

The J gene is TRBJ1-2, the V gene TRBV28; no definite D call. The V gene lost 3 bases and the J gene lost 7 bases, with 18 bases spanning the gap. The CDR3 has 15 residues. CDR1 and CDR2 from the germline V gene are MDHEN and SYDVKM. CDR3 loop: CASSLGGRFRGGYTF. In nucleotides, the CDR3 is TGTGCCAGCAGTTTGGGCGGGCGGTTCCGTGGTGGCTACACCTTC.

This chain links TRBV6-1 with TRBJ2-5; possible D gene TRBD1, 6 bases. V lost 3 bases and J 7 bases, leaving 18 bases between the germline ends. The length of the CDR3 is 15 residues. The germline gives CDR1 MNHNS, CDR2 SASEGT. The CDR3 sequence is CASSEGAQGYATQYF. The CDR3 DNA is TGTGCCAGCAGTGAGGGGGCGCAGGGGTATGCGACCCAGTACTTC.

The genes are TRBV5-1 and TRBJ2-5, with 9 bases aligning to TRBD1. Unmatched junction bases numbered 9, after V lost 4 bases and J lost 5 bases. The CDR3 runs 15 residues. Germline CDR1 reads SGHRS; CDR2 reads YFSETQ. The CDR3 is CASSLGTGRLETQYF. CDR3 sequence (DNA): TGCGCCAGCAGCCTCGGGACAGGGCGGTTGGAGACCCAGTACTTC.

The chain joins TRBV7-9 to TRBJ2-7; tentative D call: TRBD1 (6 bases). Trimming cost V 5 bases and J 7 bases, with 12 bases left between them. The CDR3 runs 12 residues. Per the germline V gene, CDR1 is SEHNR and CDR2 is FQNEAQ (reference sequence). In nucleotides, the CDR3 is TGTGCCAGCAGCCAACAGGGAACGGAGCAGTACTTC. The encoded protein is CASSQQGTEQYF.

The V and J genes are TRBV5-1 and TRBJ2-7; a possible D gene is TRBD2 (7 bases). Germline V gene lookup returns CDR1 SGHRS and CDR2 YFSETQ. This CDR3 region has 18 residues. Trimming took 10 bases from V and 2 from J, leaving 31 bases between them. CDR3 in amino acids: CAPRGEQGIPFLAYEQYF. The CDR3 region has the DNA TGCGCCCCTCGGGGGGAACAGGGCATCCCCTTCCTCGCCTACGAGCAGTACTTC.

The chain combines TRBV5-1 with TRBJ1-2; TRBD1 matches 8 bases. The J segment lost 4 bases and the V segment lost 0 bases, leaving 5 bases of the junction unmatched. Germline V gene data show CDR1 as SGHRS and CDR2 as YFSETQ. The CDR3 runs to 15 residues. The CDR3 loop is CASSLAGQVFYGYTF. CDR3 in DNA: TGCGCCAGCAGCTTGGCGGGACAGGTTTTCTATGGCTACACCTTC.

V is TRBV5-4 and J is TRBJ2-7; TRBD2 matches at 9 bases. The CDR3 is 17 residues long. V was pared by 1 base and J by 3 bases, with 11 bases of the junction left unmatched. Germline V gives CDR1 SGHNT, CDR2 YYREEE (reference sequence). As DNA, the CDR3 is TGTGCCAGCAGCTTGACAGTGTTAGCGGGAGAGATCTACGAGCAGTACTTC. Translated, it gives CASSLTVLAGEIYEQYF. Full variable domain (missing parts from reference TRBV5-4 and TRBJ2-7): ETGVTQSPTHLIKTRGQQVTLRCSSQSGHNTVSWYQQALGQGPQFIFQYYREEENGRGNFPPRFSGLQFPNYSSELNVNALELDDSALYLCASSLTVLAGEIYEQYFGPGTRLTVT.